The 14 T cell receptor beta chains below were found in one sample sequenced in a study of T cells in Graves' hyperthyroidism and ophthalmopathy. What was amplified from RNA transcripts were TCR beta CDR3 regions. The HTBI set primed first-round TCR CDR3 RT-PCR. TCRdb called the multiplex PCR reads again in MiXCR, with one record for every CDR3 protein. The table includes approximately 560,000 distinct CDR3 sequences, just over 45% detected once. The sample consisted of peripheral blood or thyroid tissue (not recorded which). These receptors all stem from a young woman with Graves' hyperthyroidism.

Details on this clonotype: One base away lies a much larger clone, so this may be a sequencing read error. The V gene is TRBV29-1, the J gene TRBJ2-7, with a tentative D call TRBD2 (6 bases). The assigned J gene may be wrong: the sequence end matches TRBJ2-1 better. The CDR3 loop spans 14 amino acids. Germline-derived CDR1 and CDR2 are SQVTM and ANQGSEA. The CDR3 DNA reads as TGCAGCGTTGAAGTGGGGACTGAGACCTACGAGCAGTTCTTC. Translating gives CSVEVGTETYEQFF.

This clonotype was counted only a few times. The chain has TRBV19 and TRBJ2-7; 11 nucleotides match TRBD2. Germline V gives CDR1 LNHDA, CDR2 SQIVND (reference sequence). The length of the CDR3 is 14 residues. V dropped 5 bases and J dropped 4; count of bases not matched to a gene: 4. The CDR3 loop is CASSRLAGQYEQYF. The CDR3 DNA reads TGTGCCAGTAGTCGACTAGCGGGGCAGTACGAGCAGTACTTC.

This clonotype has a handful of counts. A much larger clone differs from this one at a single base, so this may be a read error. The V and J genes are TRBV10-3 and TRBJ1-4, with D hard to call. Germline V gene lookup returns CDR1 ENHRY and CDR2 SYGVKD. This CDR3 comprises 12 residues. The chain's CDR3 is CASSSINEKLFF. CDR3 nucleotides: TGTGCCAGCAGTTCAATTAATGAAAAACTGTTTTTT.

The chain uses TRBV20-1 and TRBJ2-7; TRBD1 aligns across 9 bases. The CDR3 is 14 amino acids. Trimming took 4 bases from V and 4 from J; bases not matched to a gene: 8. Germline CDR1 is DFQATT and CDR2 is SNEGSKA (reference sequence). The DNA for the CDR3 is TGCAGTGCTATACGACAGGGGGGAGTGTACGAGCAGTACTTC. Translating it yields CSAIRQGGVYEQYF.

This clonotype occurred a few times. The chain combines TRBV4-3 with TRBJ2-2, with no clear D. Trimming took 0 bases from V and 6 from J, leaving 11 bases between them. CDR3 length: 15 amino acids. Germline CDR1 is LGHNA and CDR2 is YSLEER. CDR3 coding DNA: TGCGCCAGCAGCCAAGATTATTTTGAGCCCGGGGAGCTGTTTTTT. Protein: CASSQDYFEPGELFF.

This clonotype was counted a few times. V and J are TRBV5-1 and TRBJ1-6; D might be TRBD1 (5 bases). Trimming removed 0 bases at V and 7 bases at J, with 11 bases between. From germline, CDR1 is SGHRS and CDR2 YFSETQ. The CDR3 runs 15 residues. CDR3 sequence reads: CASSLGWGDNSPLHF. As DNA, the CDR3 is TGCGCCAGCAGCTTGGGCTGGGGGGACAATTCACCCCTCCACTTT. The variable domain in full, completed from reference TRBV5-1 and TRBJ1-6, reads KAGVTQTPRYLIKTRGQQVTLSCSPISGHRSVSWYQQTPGQGLQFLFEYFSETQRNKGNFPGRFSGRQFSNSRSEMNVSTLELGDSALYLCASSLGWGDNSPLHFGNGTRLTVT.

The chain recombines TRBV29-1 with TRBJ1-2; 10 bases agree with TRBD1. Per germline, CDR1 SQVTM and CDR2 ANQGSEA. Trimming took 3 bases from V and 6 from J; bases not matched to a gene: 13. This CDR3 comprises 16 residues. For the CDR3, the DNA is TGCAGCGTTGATGGGACAGGGGTGTTGAGTTTTGATGGCTACACCTTC. Encoded protein: CSVDGTGVLSFDGYTF.

The chain's CDR3 is CASSEVLTSGSTYEQYF. The CDR3 DNA sequence: TGTGCCAGCAGTGAAGTGTTGACTAGCGGGAGTACCTACGAGCAGTACTTC. The V call is TRBV2, the J call TRBJ2-7; 12 positions match TRBD2. The germline gives CDR1 SNHLY, CDR2 FYNNEI. V lost 1 base, J lost 2 bases, and 6 bases stayed unmatched. This CDR3 region has 17 residues.

This clonotype was picked up a small number of times. This chain joins TRBV13 and TRBJ1-5; D call uncertain. The germline V gene has CDR1 PRHDT and CDR2 FYEKMQ (reference sequence). CDR3 length equals 12 residues. Trimming took off 8 bases at V and 7 bases at J, with 12 bases between the two ends. CDR3 amino acids: CASSTAGQPQHF. The CDR3 DNA sequence: TGTGCCAGCTCCACAGCGGGGCAGCCCCAGCATTTT.

This clonotype was counted a few times. V and J are TRBV12-3 or TRBV12-4 and TRBJ1-2; D possibly corresponds to TRBD1 (6 bases). This CDR3 comprises 14 residues. Trimming stripped 7 bases from V and 8 bases from J, with 20 bases between. CDR3 sequence: CASTLTSGEGGYTF. The DNA for the CDR3 is TGTGCCAGCACCCTAACCTCAGGGGAAGGAGGCTACACCTTC.

The chain joins TRBV25-1 to TRBJ1-2, with TRBD1 identical over 9 bases. Germline values: CDR1 MGHDK, CDR2 SYGVNS. The CDR3 has 16 residues. J gave up 1 base and V 6 bases, and 9 bases lay outside the gene matches. CDR3 residues: CASSLVGQGINYGYTF. The CDR3 DNA sequence: TGTGCCAGCAGCTTAGTTGGACAGGGGATTAACTATGGCTACACCTTC.

This clonotype was seen a handful of times. The CDR3 sequence is CASSLHGTNTGELFF. The CDR3 DNA sequence: TGTGCCAGCAGCTTACACGGCACGAACACCGGGGAGCTGTTTTTT. This sequence joins TRBV7-9 and TRBJ2-2; D uncertain. The ends were cut back, 2 bases at V and 0 bases at J, with 7 bases in the middle. The CDR3 has 15 amino acids. CDR1 SEHNR and CDR2 FQNEAQ come from the germline V gene (reference sequence). Based on the CDR3 plus reference TRBV7-9 and TRBJ2-2, the full variable domain is DTGVSQNPRHKITKRGQNVTFRCDPISEHNRLYWYRQTLGQGPEFLTYFQNEAQLEKSRLLSDRFSAERPKGSFSTLEIQRTEQGDSAMYLCASSLHGTNTGELFFGEGSRLTVL.

Turning to this clonotype: A junction boundary mismatches the germline segment, possibly from a read error. V is TRBV20-1 and J is TRBJ2-2, with TRBD1 as a possible D gene (5 bases). This CDR3 is built from 13 residues. CDR1 and CDR2 (germline): DFQATT, SNEGSKA (reference sequence). The CDR3 reads CSAKTANTWELFF. The CDR3 region has the DNA TGCAGTGCTAAGACAGCTAACACCTGGGAGCTGTTTTTT.

The CDR3 bases are TGTGCTAGTGGTTGGGGACTGTCTAGCAATCAGCCCCAGCATTTT. It encodes CASGWGLSSNQPQHF. The V and J genes are TRBV12-5 and TRBJ1-5, with a weak D call TRBD1 (5 bases). Trimming removed 4 bases from V and 0 bases from J, with 10 bases in between. The CDR3 is 15 residues long. CDR1 is LGHNT and CDR2 is FRNRAP in the germline V gene.